This T cell receptor (beta chain) stems from a study of beta chain features in type 1 diabetes. Expressed TCRB transcripts were sequenced because the entire RNA isolate underwent reverse transcription. Repertoires were generated with immunoSEQ multiplex PCR, while TCRdb's copy carries only in-frame clones and drops some. The sample has under 50,000 clones, approximately 56% seen once; the top ten hold 2% to 2.5%. CDR3 length: 15 amino acids. The junction had 8 bases not matched to a gene; V was cut back by 4 bases and J by 2 bases. Germline CDR1 reads SGHRS; CDR2 reads YFSETQ. The sample holds a few counts of this clone.

V and J are TRBV5-1 and TRBJ2-5; TRBD2 aligns across 7 bases. The sequencing input was Tregs from blood. This clonotype originated in a woman aged 18-29 years in good health. The CDR3 sequence is CASSPWLADQETQYF. CDR3 nucleotides: TGCGCCAGCAGCCCGTGGCTAGCGGATCAAGAGACCCAGTACTTC.